This T cell receptor beta chain was captured by sequencing in a study of T-cell reconstitution after alpha-beta-depleted transplantation in children. General observations from the study: Reported findings indicate that, about two months after transplant, alpha-beta T cells came from several hundred expanded clones, which were derived from non-depleted graft cells. A year had passed since transplant, and T-cell counts and diversity by then came mostly from newly produced T cells.

This clonotype was counted a few times. What it recognizes is unknown. Using unique molecular identifiers, the investigators prepared the TCRbeta library. TCRdb analysed the PCR reads with MiXCR anew, one entry per CDR3 protein. The repertoire holds some 260,000 distinct CDR3 sequences, with roughly a quarter as singletons. CDR1 MDHEN and CDR2 SYDVKM come from the germline V gene. CDR3 length equals 16 residues. The V and J ends lost 7 bases and 0 bases respectively, with 16 bases between them. The clonotype was recovered from a female patient between 2 and 10 years old who had a stem cell transplant for congenital amegakaryocytic thrombocytopenia, so the T cells may come from the graft donor. The J gene is TRBJ1-3, the V gene TRBV28, with unresolved D. This sample comprised PBMCs, mostly from graft donor cells, obtained 360 days after TCRalphabeta/CD19-depleted stem cell transplant. The CDR3 sequence: CASTKAGVTSGNTIYF. CDR3 nucleotide sequence: TGTGCCAGCACCAAAGCCGGGGTAACCTCTGGAAACACCATATATTTT.